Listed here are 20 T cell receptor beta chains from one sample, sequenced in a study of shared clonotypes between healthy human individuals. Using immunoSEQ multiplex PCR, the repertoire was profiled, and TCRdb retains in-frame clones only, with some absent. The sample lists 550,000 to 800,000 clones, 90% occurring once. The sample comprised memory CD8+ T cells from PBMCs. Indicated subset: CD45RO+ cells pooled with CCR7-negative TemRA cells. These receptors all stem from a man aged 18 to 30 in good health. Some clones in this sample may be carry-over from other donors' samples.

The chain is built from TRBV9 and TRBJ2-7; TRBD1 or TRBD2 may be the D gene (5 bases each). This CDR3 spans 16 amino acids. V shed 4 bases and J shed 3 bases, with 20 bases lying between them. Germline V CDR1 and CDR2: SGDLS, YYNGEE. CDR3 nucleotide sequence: TGTGCCAGCAGCCCCAGAGGCTCGGGACCCGACTACGAGCAGTACTTC. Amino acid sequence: CASSPRGSGPDYEQYF.

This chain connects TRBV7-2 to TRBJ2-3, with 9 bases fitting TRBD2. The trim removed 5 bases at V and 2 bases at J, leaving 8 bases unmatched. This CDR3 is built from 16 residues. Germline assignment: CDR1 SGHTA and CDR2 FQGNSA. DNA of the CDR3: TGTGCCAGCAGCATCATAGCGGGAGTGGCCACAGATACGCAGTATTTT. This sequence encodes CASSIIAGVATDTQYF.

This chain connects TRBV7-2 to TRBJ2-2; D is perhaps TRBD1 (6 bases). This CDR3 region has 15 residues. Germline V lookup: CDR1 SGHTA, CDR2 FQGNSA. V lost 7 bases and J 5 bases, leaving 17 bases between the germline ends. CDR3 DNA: TGTGCCAGCACCCCCACAGACAGGTTAACCGGGGAGCTGTTTTTT. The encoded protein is CASTPTDRLTGELFF.

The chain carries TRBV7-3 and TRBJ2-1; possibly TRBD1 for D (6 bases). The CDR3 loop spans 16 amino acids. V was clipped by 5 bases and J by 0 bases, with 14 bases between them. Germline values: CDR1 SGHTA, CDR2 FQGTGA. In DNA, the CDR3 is TGTGCCAGCAGCCCGACCCAGGGGAGCTCCTACAATGAGCAGTTCTTC. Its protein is CASSPTQGSSYNEQFF.

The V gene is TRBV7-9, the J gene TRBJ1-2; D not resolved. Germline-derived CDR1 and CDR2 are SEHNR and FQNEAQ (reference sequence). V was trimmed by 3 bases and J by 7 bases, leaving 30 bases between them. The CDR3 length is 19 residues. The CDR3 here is CASSFTPLTLPSAFGGYTF. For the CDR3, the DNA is TGTGCCAGCAGCTTTACCCCTTTAACACTCCCTTCCGCCTTCGGTGGCTACACCTTC. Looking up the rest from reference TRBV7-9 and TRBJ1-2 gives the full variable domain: DTGVSQNPRHKITKRGQNVTFRCDPISEHNRLYWYRQTLGQGPEFLTYFQNEAQLEKSRLLSDRFSAERPKGSFSTLEIQRTEQGDSAMYLCASSFTPLTLPSAFGGYTFGSGTRLTVV.

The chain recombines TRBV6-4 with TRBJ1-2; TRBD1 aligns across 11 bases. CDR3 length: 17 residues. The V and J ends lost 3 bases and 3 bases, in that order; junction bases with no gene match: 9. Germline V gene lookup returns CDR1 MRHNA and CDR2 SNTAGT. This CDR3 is CASSEVDRGPFDYGYTF. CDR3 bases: TGTGCCAGCAGTGAGGTGGACAGGGGGCCGTTCGACTATGGCTACACCTTC.

DNA for the CDR3: TGCGCCAGCAGCCAGAACCCCGGGACAAACTATGGCTACACCTTC. Translation gives CASSQNPGTNYGYTF. V gene TRBV4-1 combines with J gene TRBJ1-2; a possible D gene is TRBD1 (6 bases). The V gene's germline CDR1 is MGHRA and CDR2 YSYEKL. Trimming stripped 3 bases from V and 2 bases from J, with 13 bases between. The CDR3 loop spans 15 amino acids.

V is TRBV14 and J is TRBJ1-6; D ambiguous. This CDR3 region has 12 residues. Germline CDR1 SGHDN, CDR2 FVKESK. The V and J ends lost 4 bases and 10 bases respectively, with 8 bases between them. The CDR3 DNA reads TGTGCCAGCAGCCCCCCAAGCTCACCCCTCCACTTT. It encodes CASSPPSSPLHF.

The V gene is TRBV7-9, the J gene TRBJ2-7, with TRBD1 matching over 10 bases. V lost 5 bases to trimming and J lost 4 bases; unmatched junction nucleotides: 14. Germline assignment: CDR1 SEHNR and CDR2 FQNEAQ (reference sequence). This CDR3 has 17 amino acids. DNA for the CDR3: TGTGCCAGCAGCCACCTGCCCCCGGACAGGGGGGTATACGAGCAGTACTTC. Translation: CASSHLPPDRGVYEQYF.

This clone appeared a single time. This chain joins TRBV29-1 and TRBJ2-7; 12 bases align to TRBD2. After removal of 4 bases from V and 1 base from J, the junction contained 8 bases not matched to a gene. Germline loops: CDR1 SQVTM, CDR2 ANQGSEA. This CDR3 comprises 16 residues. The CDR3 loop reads CSVGGLAGGLSYEQYF. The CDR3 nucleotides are TGCAGCGTTGGAGGGCTAGCGGGAGGGCTTTCCTACGAGCAGTACTTC.

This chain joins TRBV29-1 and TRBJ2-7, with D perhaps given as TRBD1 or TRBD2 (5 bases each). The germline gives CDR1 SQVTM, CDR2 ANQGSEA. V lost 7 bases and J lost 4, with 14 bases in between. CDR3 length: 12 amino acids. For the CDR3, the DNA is TGCAGCGCTCGGGGACCCCTTTACGAGCAGTACTTC. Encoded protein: CSARGPLYEQYF.

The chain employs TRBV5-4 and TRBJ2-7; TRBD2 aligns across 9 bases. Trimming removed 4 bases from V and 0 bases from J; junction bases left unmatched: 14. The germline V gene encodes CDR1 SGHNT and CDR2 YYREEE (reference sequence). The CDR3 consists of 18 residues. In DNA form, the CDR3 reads TGTGCCAGCAGCCCCGGGCGACTAGCGGAGACGAGCTCCTACGAGCAGTACTTC. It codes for CASSPGRLAETSSYEQYF.

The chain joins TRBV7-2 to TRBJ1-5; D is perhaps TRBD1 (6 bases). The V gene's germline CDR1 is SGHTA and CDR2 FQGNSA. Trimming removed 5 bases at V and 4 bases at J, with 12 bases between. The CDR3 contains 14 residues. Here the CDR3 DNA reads TGTGCCAGCAGCCTCCGGGACAAAAATCAGCCCCAGCATTTT. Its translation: CASSLRDKNQPQHF.

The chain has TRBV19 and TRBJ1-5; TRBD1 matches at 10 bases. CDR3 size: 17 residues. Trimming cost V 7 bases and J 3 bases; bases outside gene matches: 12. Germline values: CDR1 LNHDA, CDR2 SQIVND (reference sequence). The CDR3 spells CASTGNRDRGYNQPQHF. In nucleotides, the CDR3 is TGTGCCAGTACCGGGAACAGGGACAGGGGATACAATCAGCCCCAGCATTTT. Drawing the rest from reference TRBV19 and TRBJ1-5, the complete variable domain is DGGITQSPKYLFRKEGQNVTLSCEQNLNHDAMYWYRQDPGQGLRLIYYSQIVNDFQKGDIAEGYSVSREKKESFPLTVTSAQKNPTAFYLCASTGNRDRGYNQPQHFGDGTRLSIL.

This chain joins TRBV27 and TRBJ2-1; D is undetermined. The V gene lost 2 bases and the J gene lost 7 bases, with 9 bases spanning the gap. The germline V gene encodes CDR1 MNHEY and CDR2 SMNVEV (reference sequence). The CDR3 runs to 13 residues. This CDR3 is CASSLSPRNEQFF. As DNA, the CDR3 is TGTGCCAGCAGTTTAAGCCCGAGAAATGAGCAGTTCTTC.

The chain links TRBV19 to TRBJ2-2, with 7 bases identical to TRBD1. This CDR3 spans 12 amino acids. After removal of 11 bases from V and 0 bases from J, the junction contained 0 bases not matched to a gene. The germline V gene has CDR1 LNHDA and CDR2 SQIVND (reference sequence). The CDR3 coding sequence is TGTGCCGGGACAGCGAACACCGGGGAGCTGTTTTTT. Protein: CAGTANTGELFF. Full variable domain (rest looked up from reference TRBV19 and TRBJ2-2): DGGITQSPKYLFRKEGQNVTLSCEQNLNHDAMYWYRQDPGQGLRLIYYSQIVNDFQKGDIAEGYSVSREKKESFPLTVTSAQKNPTAFYLCAGTANTGELFFGEGSRLTVL.

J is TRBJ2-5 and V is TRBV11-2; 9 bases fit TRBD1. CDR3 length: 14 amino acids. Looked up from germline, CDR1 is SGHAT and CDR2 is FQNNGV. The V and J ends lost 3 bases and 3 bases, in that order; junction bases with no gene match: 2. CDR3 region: CASSFRDREETQYF. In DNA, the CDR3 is TGTGCCAGCAGCTTCAGGGACAGGGAAGAGACCCAGTACTTC.

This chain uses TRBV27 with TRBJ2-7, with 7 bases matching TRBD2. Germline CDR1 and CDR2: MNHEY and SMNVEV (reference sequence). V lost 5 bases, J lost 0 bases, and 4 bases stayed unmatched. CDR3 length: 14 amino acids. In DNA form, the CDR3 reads TGTGCCAGCAGTATAGGGACTAACTCCTACGAGCAGTACTTC. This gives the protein CASSIGTNSYEQYF.

The CDR3 DNA follows: TGTGCCAGCAGTTTAAGGCTCCGCGGGCTTGGCCATGAAGATGAGCAGTTCTTC. As protein: CASSLRLRGLGHEDEQFF. The rearrangement joins TRBV28 to TRBJ2-1; D is possibly TRBD2 (5 bases). V was clipped by 2 bases and J by 8 bases, with 25 bases between them. The CDR3 has 18 amino acids. Germline V gives CDR1 MDHEN, CDR2 SYDVKM.

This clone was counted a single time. The CDR3, as DNA: TGTGCCAGCAGTCCTAACAGGGGGTCTGGAAACACCATATATTTT. Its protein product is CASSPNRGSGNTIYF. The J gene is TRBJ1-3, the V gene TRBV27; TRBD1 matches 8 bases. CDR1 is MNHEY and CDR2 is SMNVEV in the germline V gene (reference sequence). There are 15 residues in the CDR3. The V gene end was trimmed by 5 bases and the J gene end by 1 base; junction bases not matched to a gene: 4.